These T cell receptor beta chains were read from a single sample in a study of cytomegalovirus exposure and HLA in healthy donors. Only in-frame clones appear in the TCRdb table, and some are missing; sequencing was by immunoSEQ multiplex PCR. The sample contains around 120,000 clones, approximately 80% of which appear only once. The specimen was PBMCs. These receptors originate from a female donor in good health and CMV-seropositive. Both conserved end residues are part of each CDR3. The D gene is left open where the match is weak. The size field is filled for only some rows; it gives once, few, many or a size class.

clone size,D gene,J gene,V gene,CDR3 DNA,CDR3 protein
-,-,TRBJ2-3,TRBV18,TGTGCCAGCTCACCAAGACAGACGGGAGATACGCAGTATTTT,CASSPRQTGDTQYF
-,-,TRBJ1-2,TRBV4-1,TGCGCCAGCAGCCAAGAAGGGGGCTATGGCTACACCTTC,CASSQEGGYGYTF
-,-,TRBJ2-6,TRBV7-9,TGTGCCAGCAGAGTAAGACAGGACAGCTCTGGGGCCAACGTCCTGACTTTC,CASRVRQDSSGANVLTF
-,-,TRBJ1-2,TRBV28,TGTGCCAGCAGTTTCGTAGGGTCCCAAGGGCAGGGCTATGGCTACACCTTC,CASSFVGSQGQGYGYTF
few,-,TRBJ2-3,TRBV29-1,TGCAGCGTGCGGCCGCTGAACACAGATACGCAGTATTTT,CSVRPLNTDTQYF
-,-,TRBJ2-3,TRBV5-1,TGCGCCAGCGACGAGCTAAGGGCGGAGGGGGATACGCAGTATTTT,CASDELRAEGDTQYF
-,-,TRBJ2-3,TRBV27,TGTGCCAGCAGTTTATTGCCTAGCAACACAGATACGCAGTATTTT,CASSLLPSNTDTQYF
-,TRBD1,TRBJ1-5,TRBV30,TGTGCCTGGAGTCCGGGACAGAATCAGCCCCAGCATTTT,CAWSPGQNQPQHF
-,-,TRBJ2-2,TRBV9,TGTGCCAGCAGCGAGCCCCGGGAGAACAAAGCTGTAACATTGTGGGGACAGCACACCGGGGAGCTGTTTTTT,CASSEPRENKAVTLWGQHTGELFF
-,TRBD1,TRBJ1-2,TRBV6-5,TGTGCCAGCAGTTACTCAGTCTCCAGACAGGGCTATGGCTACACCTTC,CASSYSVSRQGYGYTF
-,-,TRBJ1-2,TRBV12-5,TGTGCTAGTGGTTTCGACACGTATGGCTACACCTTC,CASGFDTYGYTF
-,-,TRBJ2-1,TRBV6-4,TGTGCCAGCGCTATAGCGGCAAGCTCCTACAATGAGCAGTTCTTC,CASAIAASSYNEQFF
-,-,TRBJ2-7,TRBV2,TGTGCCACTTTACAGGTATCCTACGAGCAGTACTTC,CATLQVSYEQYF
-,TRBD2,TRBJ2-7,TRBV10-2,TGCGCCAGCAGTGATGGGACTAGCGACGTCTACGAGCAGTACTTC,CASSDGTSDVYEQYF
-,-,TRBJ2-3,TRBV4-1,TGCGCCAGCAGCAGCACAGACACAGATACGCAGTATTTT,CASSSTDTDTQYF
-,-,TRBJ1-6,TRBV7-2,TGTGCCAGCAGCTTCCAGGGGCGCCCCCTCCACTTT,CASSFQGRPLHF
-,TRBD1,TRBJ2-7,TRBV7-3,TGTGCCAGCAGCTTTAAACAGGGACAGGAACAATACGAGCAGTACTTC,CASSFKQGQEQYEQYF
-,-,TRBJ2-7,TRBV5-6,TGTGCCAGCAGCTTAGGGTGGGGCCACGAGCAGTACTTC,CASSLGWGHEQYF
-,-,TRBJ1-5,TRBV4-2,TGTGCCAGCAGCCAAGAAGGTGCAGGGGACGATCAGCCCCAGCATTTT,CASSQEGAGDDQPQHF
-,-,TRBJ1-4,TRBV30,TGTGCCTGGAACCTTCGGGGGTTACCTAAAGGAGGAGAAAAACTGTTTTTT,CAWNLRGLPKGGEKLFF
once,TRBD1,TRBJ1-3,TRBV7-8,TGTGCCAGCAGCTCGTGGACAGGGGTGGCTGGAAACACCATATATTTT,CASSSWTGVAGNTIYF
-,TRBD1,TRBJ2-1,TRBV5-4,TGTGCCAGCAGCTTGGCCGGGGGACAGGGATACAATGAGCAGTTCTTC,CASSLAGGQGYNEQFF
few,-,TRBJ2-7,TRBV6-1,TGTGCCATCAGTGAGGATCCAGGGATCTACGAGCAGTACTTC,CAISEDPGIYEQYF
-,TRBD1,TRBJ1-2,TRBV6-1,TGTGCCAGCAGTAGGACAGGGTGGGAGGATGGCTACACCTTC,CASSRTGWEDGYTF
-,-,TRBJ2-2,TRBV4-1,TGCGCCAGCAGCCAAGAAGGACAGTCGAACACCGGGGAGCTGTTTTTT,CASSQEGQSNTGELFF
-,-,TRBJ2-5,TRBV15,TGTGCCACCAGCAGCCCTCAGGATCGGGAGACCCAGTACTTC,CATSSPQDRETQYF